This T cell receptor beta chain was captured in a study of T cells in Graves' hyperthyroidism and ophthalmopathy. Findings and limits, study-wide: Blood also contained most expanded thyroid clonotypes above 0.001.

Used for diagnoses were clinical symptoms, serum thyroxine and TRAb, thyroid ultrasound and orbital computed tomography. On this clonotype: Its target is not known.

CDR1 MNHNS and CDR2 SASEGT come from the germline V gene. V was trimmed by 3 bases and J by 0 bases, leaving 9 bases between them. The CDR3 extends over 15 amino acids. Using RNA transcripts as the source, TCR beta CDR3 regions were amplified. The HTBI set primed first-round TCR CDR3 RT-PCR. TCRdb processed the multiplex PCR reads anew with MiXCR; each CDR3 protein has one entry. The profile covers about 600,000 distinct CDR3 sequences, with approximately 15% appearing a single time and more than 3% taken by the ten largest. The TCR sequence derives from a woman aged 35 to 49 with Graves' ophthalmopathy. Sequencing input: blood. This chain links TRBV6-1 with TRBJ2-1; D perhaps matches TRBD1 (6 bases). DNA for the CDR3: TGTGCCAGCAGTGACAGGGGCAACTCCTACAATGAGCAGTTCTTC. It translates to CASSDRGNSYNEQFF.